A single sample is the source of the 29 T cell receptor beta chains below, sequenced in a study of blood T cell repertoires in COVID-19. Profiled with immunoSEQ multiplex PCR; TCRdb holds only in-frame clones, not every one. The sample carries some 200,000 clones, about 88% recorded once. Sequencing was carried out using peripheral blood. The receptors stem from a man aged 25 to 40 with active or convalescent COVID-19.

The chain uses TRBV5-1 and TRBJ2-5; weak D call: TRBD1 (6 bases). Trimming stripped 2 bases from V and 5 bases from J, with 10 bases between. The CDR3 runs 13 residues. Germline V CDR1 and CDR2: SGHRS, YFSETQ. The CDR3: CASSFDRPETQYF. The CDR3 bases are TGCGCCAGCAGCTTCGACAGGCCGGAGACCCAGTACTTC.

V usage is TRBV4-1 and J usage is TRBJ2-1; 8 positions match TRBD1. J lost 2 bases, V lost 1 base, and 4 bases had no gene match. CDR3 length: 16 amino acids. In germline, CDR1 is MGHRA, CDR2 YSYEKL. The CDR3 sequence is CASSQGGTGAYNEQFF. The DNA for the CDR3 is TGCGCCAGCAGCCAAGGGGGGACAGGCGCCTACAATGAGCAGTTCTTC.

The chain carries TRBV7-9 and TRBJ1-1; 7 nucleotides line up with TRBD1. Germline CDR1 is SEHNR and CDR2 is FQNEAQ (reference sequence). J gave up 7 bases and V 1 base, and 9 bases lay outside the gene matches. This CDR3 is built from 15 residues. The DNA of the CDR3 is TGTGCCAGCAGCTTAGGCTCTTATCAGGGGGATGAAGCTTTCTTT. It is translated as CASSLGSYQGDEAFF.

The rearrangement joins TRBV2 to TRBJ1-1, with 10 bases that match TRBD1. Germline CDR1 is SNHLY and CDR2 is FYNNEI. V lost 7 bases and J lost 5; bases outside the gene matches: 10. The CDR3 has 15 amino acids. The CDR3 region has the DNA TGTGCCAGCATACGGGACAGGGGAAGAAGGACTGAAGCTTTCTTT. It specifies CASIRDRGRRTEAFF.

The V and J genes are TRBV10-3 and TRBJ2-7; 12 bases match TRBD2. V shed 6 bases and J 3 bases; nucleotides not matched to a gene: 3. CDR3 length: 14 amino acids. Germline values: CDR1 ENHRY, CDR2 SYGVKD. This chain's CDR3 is CAIRGTSGFYEQYF. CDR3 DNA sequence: TGTGCCATCAGGGGGACTAGCGGGTTCTACGAGCAGTACTTC.

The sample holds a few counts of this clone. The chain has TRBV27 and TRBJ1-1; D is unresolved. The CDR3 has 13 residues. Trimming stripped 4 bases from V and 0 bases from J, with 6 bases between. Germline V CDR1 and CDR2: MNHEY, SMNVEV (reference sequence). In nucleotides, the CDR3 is TGTGCCAGCAGTTCTGGCTTGAACACTGAAGCTTTCTTT. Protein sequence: CASSSGLNTEAFF.

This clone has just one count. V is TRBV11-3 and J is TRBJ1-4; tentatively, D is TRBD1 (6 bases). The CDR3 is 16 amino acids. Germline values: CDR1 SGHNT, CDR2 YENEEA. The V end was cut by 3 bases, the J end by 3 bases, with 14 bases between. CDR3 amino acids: CASSFAEGDANEKLFF. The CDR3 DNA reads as TGTGCCAGCAGCTTCGCAGAGGGGGATGCTAATGAAAAACTGTTTTTT.

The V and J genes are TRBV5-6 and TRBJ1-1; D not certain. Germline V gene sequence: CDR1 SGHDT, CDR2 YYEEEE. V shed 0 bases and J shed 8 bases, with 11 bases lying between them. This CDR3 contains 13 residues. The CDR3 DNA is TGTGCCAGCAGCTTGGGGCATTCCTTCGAAGCTTTCTTT. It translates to CASSLGHSFEAFF.

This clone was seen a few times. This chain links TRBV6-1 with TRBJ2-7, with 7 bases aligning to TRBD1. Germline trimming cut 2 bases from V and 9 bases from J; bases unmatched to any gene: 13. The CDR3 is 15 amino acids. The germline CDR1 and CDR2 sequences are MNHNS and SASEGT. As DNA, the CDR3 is TGTGCCAGCAGTGAATCACGCAGACAGGGTTTGGTGCAGTACGTC. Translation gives CASSESRRQGLVQYV.

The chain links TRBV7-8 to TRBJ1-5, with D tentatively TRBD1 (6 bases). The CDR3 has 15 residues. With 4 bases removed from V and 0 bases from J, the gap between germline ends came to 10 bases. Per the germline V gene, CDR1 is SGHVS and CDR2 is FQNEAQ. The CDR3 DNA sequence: TGTGCCAGCAGCTACGACAGGCTTAGCAATCAGCCCCAGCATTTT. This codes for CASSYDRLSNQPQHF.

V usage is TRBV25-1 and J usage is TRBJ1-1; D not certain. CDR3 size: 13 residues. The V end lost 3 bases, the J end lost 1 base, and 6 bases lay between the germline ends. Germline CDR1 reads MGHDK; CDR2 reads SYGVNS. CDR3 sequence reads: CASSDLWNTEAFF. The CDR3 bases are TGTGCCAGCAGTGATCTTTGGAACACTGAAGCTTTCTTT.

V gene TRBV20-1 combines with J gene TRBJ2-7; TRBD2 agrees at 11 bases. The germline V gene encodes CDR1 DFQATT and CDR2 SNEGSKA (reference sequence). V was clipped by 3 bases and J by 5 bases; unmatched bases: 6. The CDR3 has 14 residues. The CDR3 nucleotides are TGCAGTGCTAGTAGCGGGGGGGCCGCGGACGAGCAGTACGTC. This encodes CSASSGGAADEQYV.

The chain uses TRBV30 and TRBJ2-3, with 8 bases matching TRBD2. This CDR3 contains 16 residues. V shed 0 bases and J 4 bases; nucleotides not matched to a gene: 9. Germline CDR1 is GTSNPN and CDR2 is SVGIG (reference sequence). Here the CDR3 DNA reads TGTGCCTGGAGTGTAGGCGCGGGGGGCCGGGCAGATACGCAGTATTTT. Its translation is CAWSVGAGGRADTQYF.

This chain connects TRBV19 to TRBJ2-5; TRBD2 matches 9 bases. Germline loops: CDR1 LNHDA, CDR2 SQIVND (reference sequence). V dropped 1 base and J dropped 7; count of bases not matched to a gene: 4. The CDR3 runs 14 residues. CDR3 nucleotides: TGTGCCAGTAGTATAGTAGCGGGAGAGGTGACCCAGTACTTC. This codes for CASSIVAGEVTQYF.

The CDR3 nucleotides read TGTGCCAGCAGCCCTGGACAGGGGGAGTTCGGTGAAAAACTGTTTTTT. Its protein product is CASSPGQGEFGEKLFF. V is TRBV28 and J is TRBJ1-4; 10 bases are a match to TRBD1. V shed 6 bases and J 7 bases; nucleotides not matched to a gene: 11. The CDR3 length is 16 residues. Germline V gene data show CDR1 as MDHEN and CDR2 as SYDVKM.

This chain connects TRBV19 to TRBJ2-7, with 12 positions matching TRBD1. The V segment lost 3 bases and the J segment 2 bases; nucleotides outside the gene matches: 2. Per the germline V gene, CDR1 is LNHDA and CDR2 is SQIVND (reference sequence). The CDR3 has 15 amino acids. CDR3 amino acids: CASSMGTGGAYEQYF. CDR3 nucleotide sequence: TGTGCCAGTAGTATGGGGACAGGGGGCGCCTACGAGCAGTACTTC. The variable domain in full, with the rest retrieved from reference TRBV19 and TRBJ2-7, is DGGITQSPKYLFRKEGQNVTLSCEQNLNHDAMYWYRQDPGQGLRLIYYSQIVNDFQKGDIAEGYSVSREKKESFPLTVTSAQKNPTAFYLCASSMGTGGAYEQYFGPGTRLTVT.

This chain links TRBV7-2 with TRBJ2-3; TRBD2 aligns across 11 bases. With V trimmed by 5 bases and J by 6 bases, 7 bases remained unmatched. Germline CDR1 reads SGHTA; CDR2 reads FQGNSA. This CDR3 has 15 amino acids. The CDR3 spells CASSLLAGGSDTQYF. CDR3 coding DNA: TGTGCCAGCAGCCTTCTAGCGGGAGGCTCCGATACGCAGTATTTT.

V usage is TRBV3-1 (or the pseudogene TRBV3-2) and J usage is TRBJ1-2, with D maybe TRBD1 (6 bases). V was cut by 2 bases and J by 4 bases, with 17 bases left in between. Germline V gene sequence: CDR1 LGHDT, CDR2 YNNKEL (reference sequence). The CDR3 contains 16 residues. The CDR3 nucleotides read TGTGCCAGCAGCCAATACGCGACAGGTGGCGGCTATGGCTACACCTTC. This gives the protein CASSQYATGGGYGYTF.

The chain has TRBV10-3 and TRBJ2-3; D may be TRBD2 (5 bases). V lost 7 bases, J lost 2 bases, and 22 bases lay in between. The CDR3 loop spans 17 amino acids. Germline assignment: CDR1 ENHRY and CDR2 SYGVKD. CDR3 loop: CAITHHARGPYTDTQYF. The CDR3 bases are TGTGCCATCACCCACCACGCCCGCGGGCCGTACACAGATACGCAGTATTTT.

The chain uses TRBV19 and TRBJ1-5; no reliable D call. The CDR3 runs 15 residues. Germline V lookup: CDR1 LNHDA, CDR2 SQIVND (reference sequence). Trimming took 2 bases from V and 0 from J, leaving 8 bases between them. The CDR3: CASSIYGDSNQPQHF. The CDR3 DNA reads TGTGCCAGTAGTATATACGGAGATAGCAATCAGCCCCAGCATTTT.

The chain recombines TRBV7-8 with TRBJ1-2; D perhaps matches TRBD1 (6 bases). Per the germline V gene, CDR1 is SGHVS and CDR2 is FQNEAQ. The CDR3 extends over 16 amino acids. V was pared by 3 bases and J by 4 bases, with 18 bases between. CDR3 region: CASSFTSRPDSYGYTF. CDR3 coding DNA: TGTGCCAGCAGCTTTACCTCTCGGCCGGACAGCTATGGCTACACCTTC. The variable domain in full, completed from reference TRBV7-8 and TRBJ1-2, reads GAGVSQSPRYKVAKRGQDVALRCDPISGHVSLFWYQQALGQGPEFLTYFQNEAQLDKSGLPSDRFFAERPEGSVSTLKIQRTQQEDSAVYLCASSFTSRPDSYGYTFGSGTRLTVV.

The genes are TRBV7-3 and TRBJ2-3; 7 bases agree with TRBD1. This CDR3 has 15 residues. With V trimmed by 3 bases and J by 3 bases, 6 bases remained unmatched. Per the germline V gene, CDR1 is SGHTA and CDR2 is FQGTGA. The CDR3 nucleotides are TGTGCCAGCAGCTTGGGGACAGTGATGACAGATACGCAGTATTTT. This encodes CASSLGTVMTDTQYF.

The CDR3 DNA reads TGTGCCAGCATCTCAAGTGGACTAGCGGGCACAGATACGCAGTATTTT. This codes for CASISSGLAGTDTQYF. The V gene is TRBV3-1 (or the pseudogene TRBV3-2), the J gene TRBJ2-3; 10 positions match TRBD2. The germline gives CDR1 LGHDT, CDR2 YNNKEL (reference sequence). V lost 7 bases and J lost 1; bases outside the gene matches: 8. The CDR3 has 16 residues.

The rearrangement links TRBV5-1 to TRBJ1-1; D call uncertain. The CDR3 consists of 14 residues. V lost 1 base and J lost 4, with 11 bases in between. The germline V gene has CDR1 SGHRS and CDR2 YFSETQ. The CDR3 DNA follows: TGCGCCAGCAGCTTGATATCGGGTCCCACTGAAGCTTTCTTT. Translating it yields CASSLISGPTEAFF.

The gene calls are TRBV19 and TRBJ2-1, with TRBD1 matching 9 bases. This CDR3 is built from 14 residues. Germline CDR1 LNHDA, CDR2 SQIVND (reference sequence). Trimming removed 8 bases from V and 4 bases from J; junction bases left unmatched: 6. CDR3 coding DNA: TGTGCCAGTGGAGGGACAGGGTTGTACAATGAGCAGTTCTTC. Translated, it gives CASGGTGLYNEQFF.

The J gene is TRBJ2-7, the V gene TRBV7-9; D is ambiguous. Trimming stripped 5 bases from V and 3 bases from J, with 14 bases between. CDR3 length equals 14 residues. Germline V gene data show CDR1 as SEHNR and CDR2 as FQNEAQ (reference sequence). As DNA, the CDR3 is TGTGCCAGCAGCCCGCCCGAGACTTACTACGAGCAGTACGTC. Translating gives CASSPPETYYEQYV.

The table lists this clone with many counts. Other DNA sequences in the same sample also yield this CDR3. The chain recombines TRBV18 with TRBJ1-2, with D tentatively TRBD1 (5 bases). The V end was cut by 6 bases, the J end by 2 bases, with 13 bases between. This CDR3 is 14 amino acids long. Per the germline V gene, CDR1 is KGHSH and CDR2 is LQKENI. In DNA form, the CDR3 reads TGTGCCAGCTCGCCGCCTACAGGAAACTATGGCTACACCTTC. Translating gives CASSPPTGNYGYTF.

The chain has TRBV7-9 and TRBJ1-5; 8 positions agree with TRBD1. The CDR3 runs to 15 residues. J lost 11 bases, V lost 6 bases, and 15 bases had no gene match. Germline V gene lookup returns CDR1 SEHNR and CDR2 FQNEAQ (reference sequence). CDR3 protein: CASSSIYSGQGTQHF. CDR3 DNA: TGTGCCAGCAGTTCTATCTACAGCGGACAGGGAACCCAGCATTTT.

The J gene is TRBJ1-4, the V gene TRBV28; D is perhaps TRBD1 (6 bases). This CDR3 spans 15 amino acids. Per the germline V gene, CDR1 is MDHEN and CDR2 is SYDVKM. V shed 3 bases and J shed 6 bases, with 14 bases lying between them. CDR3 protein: CASSLSTGRDEKLFF. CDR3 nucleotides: TGTGCCAGCAGTTTGTCGACAGGACGGGATGAAAAACTGTTTTTT.